This T cell receptor (beta chain) was profiled in a study of T cell responses to AZD1222 COVID-19 vaccine. Clones were sequenced by immunoSEQ multiplex PCR, and TCRdb holds only the in-frame ones, with some missing. The sample yields just over 150,000 clones, over 70% seen once. Study results and caveats: Baseline serology detected seropositivity in only six AZD1222 recipients.

In the case of this clone: The target antigen is unknown.

Trimming cost V 3 bases and J 0 bases; bases outside gene matches: 21. The V gene's germline CDR1 is MDHEN and CDR2 SYDVKM. The CDR3 contains 21 residues. The chain links TRBV28 to TRBJ2-3, with 7 bases fitting TRBD2. The TCR was taken from an adult who received the AZD1222 COVID-19 vaccine. Sequences were derived from peripheral blood, sampled 28 days after the second AZD1222 dose. The CDR3 loop is CASSFALNGMAGVTSTDTQYF. The CDR3 DNA follows: TGTGCCAGCAGTTTTGCCCTCAACGGTATGGCGGGGGTTACTAGCACAGATACGCAGTATTTT.